The 6 T cell receptor beta chains reported below all come from one sample, sequenced in a study of cytomegalovirus exposure and HLA in healthy donors. Profiled with immunoSEQ multiplex PCR; TCRdb holds only in-frame clones, not every one. The sample lists 85,000 to 120,000 clones, roughly 95% occurring once. Sequenced input: PBMCs. The receptor set was obtained from a woman between 18 and 29 years old in good health and CMV-seronegative.

The rearrangement joins TRBV7-9 to TRBJ2-3; 8 nucleotides line up with TRBD2. Germline loops: CDR1 SEHNR, CDR2 FQNEAQ (reference sequence). The length of the CDR3 is 15 residues. The V and J ends lost 5 bases and 3 bases, in that order; junction bases with no gene match: 7. CDR3 residues: CASSTRGTRTDTQYF. The DNA of the CDR3 is TGTGCCAGCAGCACGCGCGGGACTAGGACAGATACGCAGTATTTT. Together with reference TRBV7-9 and TRBJ2-3, the CDR3 gives the full variable domain: DTGVSQNPRHKITKRGQNVTFRCDPISEHNRLYWYRQTLGQGPEFLTYFQNEAQLEKSRLLSDRFSAERPKGSFSTLEIQRTEQGDSAMYLCASSTRGTRTDTQYFGPGTRLTVL.

The chain uses TRBV6-1 and TRBJ1-4, with 7 bases that match TRBD1. Germline CDR1 reads MNHNS; CDR2 reads SASEGT. The length of the CDR3 is 15 residues. The ends lost 4 bases at V and 7 bases at J; junction bases unmatched: 9. CDR3 protein: CASSVTGASGEKLFF. For the CDR3, the DNA is TGTGCCAGCAGTGTTACAGGGGCGTCCGGTGAAAAACTGTTTTTT.

The chain has TRBV2 and TRBJ2-2; 8 nucleotides match TRBD2. The CDR3 is made up of 16 amino acids. J lost 2 bases, V lost 6 bases, and 8 bases had no gene match. Germline CDR1 and CDR2: SNHLY and FYNNEI. The DNA for the CDR3 is TGTGCCAGCAGCTATCGGGGGGGCGCTAACACCGGGGAGCTGTTTTTT. It encodes CASSYRGGANTGELFF.

The V and J genes are TRBV15 and TRBJ1-2; 7 positions agree with TRBD1. The CDR3 covers 17 residues. Germline V gene sequence: CDR1 LNHNV, CDR2 YYDKDF (reference sequence). With V trimmed by 0 bases and J by 0 bases, 7 bases remained unmatched. As DNA, the CDR3 is TGTGCCACCAGCAGAGATCCCGGGACAGAGGCTAACTATGGCTACACCTTC. This gives the protein CATSRDPGTEANYGYTF.

The chain joins TRBV5-1 to TRBJ1-1, with 8 bases aligning to TRBD1. V was clipped by 3 bases and J by 5 bases; unmatched bases: 6. The CDR3 runs to 14 residues. Germline-derived CDR1 and CDR2 are SGHRS and YFSETQ. The CDR3 bases are TGCGCCAGCAGCTCTTGGACAGGGAGTACTGAAGCTTTCTTT. This translates into CASSSWTGSTEAFF.

This chain joins TRBV6-5 and TRBJ1-6, with 7 bases lining up with TRBD1. The germline V gene has CDR1 MNHEY and CDR2 SVGAGI. The junction had 4 bases not matched to a gene; V was cut back by 7 bases and J by 7 bases. CDR3 length: 13 residues. CDR3 residues: CASTQGGNSPLHF. The CDR3 coding sequence is TGTGCCAGCACTCAGGGGGGAAATTCACCCCTCCACTTT.